Listed here are 28 T cell receptor beta chains from one sample, sequenced in a study of T cell changes during pregnancy in multiple sclerosis. Data came from immunoSEQ multiplex PCR; TCRdb stores just in-frame clones and leaves some out. The sample includes tens of thousands of clones, roughly 90% seen only once; the top ten take under 2%. The sample consisted of peripheral blood, taken in the first trimester of pregnancy. The receptors were sampled from a female donor in good health, enrolled as a control in a pregnancy study.

The chain has TRBV7-9 and TRBJ2-7; D unresolved. V lost 3 bases, J lost 2 bases, and 8 bases lay in between. Germline lookup yields CDR1 SEHNR and CDR2 FQNEAQ (reference sequence). The CDR3 consists of 13 residues. The CDR3 sequence is CASSLGTAYEQYF. The CDR3 DNA is TGTGCCAGCAGCTTGGGCACTGCCTACGAGCAGTACTTC.

The V and J genes are TRBV4-3 and TRBJ1-2, with TRBD1 identical over 10 bases. Unmatched junction bases numbered 6, after V lost 4 bases and J lost 4 bases. Germline CDR1 and CDR2: LGHNA and YSLEER. The length of the CDR3 is 15 residues. CDR3 in amino acids: CASSPGQGETYGYTF. CDR3 nucleotide sequence: TGCGCCAGCAGCCCAGGACAGGGGGAGACCTATGGCTACACCTTC.

The rearrangement links TRBV4-3 to TRBJ2-6, with D perhaps matching TRBD1 (7 bases). The length of the CDR3 is 18 residues. V was shortened by 0 bases and J by 2 bases, with 14 bases between the two germline ends. Germline V gene sequence: CDR1 LGHNA, CDR2 YSLEER. Here the CDR3 reads CASSQDGQGGTGANVLTF. CDR3 bases: TGCGCCAGCAGCCAAGATGGGCAGGGGGGCACTGGGGCCAACGTCCTGACTTTC.

The chain combines TRBV19 with TRBJ1-1, with D unclear. The V and J ends lost 7 bases and 3 bases respectively, with 6 bases between them. The CDR3 has 11 amino acids. Germline-derived CDR1 and CDR2 are LNHDA and SQIVND (reference sequence). The CDR3 nucleotides are TGTGCCAGTAATAAATACACTGAAGCTTTCTTT. Its protein product is CASNKYTEAFF.

The chain combines TRBV4-3 with TRBJ1-5; D call uncertain. The ends were cut back, 0 bases at V and 6 bases at J, with 12 bases in the middle. The CDR3 is 15 residues long. Germline CDR1 reads LGHNA; CDR2 reads YSLEER. The CDR3 DNA reads TGCGCCAGCAGCCAAGATGAGAGGGAGGGTCAGCCCCAGCATTTT. It translates to CASSQDEREGQPQHF.

This clone has a handful of counts. J is TRBJ1-1 and V is TRBV7-9, with D maybe TRBD1 (5 bases). The germline gives CDR1 SEHNR, CDR2 FQNEAQ (reference sequence). V dropped 5 bases and J dropped 4 bases, with 11 bases sitting between them. This CDR3 has 13 residues. In nucleotides, the CDR3 is TGTGCCAGCAGCACCGCCCAGGGCACTGAAGCTTTCTTT. It yields the protein CASSTAQGTEAFF.

The rearrangement links TRBV5-1 to TRBJ2-3, with TRBD1 as a possible D gene (5 bases). From germline, CDR1 is SGHRS and CDR2 YFSETQ. Trimming left V 4 bases short and J 1 base short, with 16 bases between. The CDR3 is 16 amino acids. CDR3 loop: CASSVSGLRGTDTQYF. Written as DNA, the CDR3 is TGCGCCAGCAGCGTGTCAGGGTTGCGCGGCACAGATACGCAGTATTTT.

The chain combines TRBV6-5 with TRBJ1-4; D is unresolved. The CDR3 is 15 amino acids. Trimming removed 0 bases from V and 7 bases from J, with 12 bases in between. CDR1 and CDR2 from the germline V gene are MNHEY and SVGAGI. The chain's CDR3 is CASSYSVQRREKLFF. CDR3 in DNA: TGTGCCAGCAGTTACTCGGTCCAGAGGCGTGAAAAACTGTTTTTT.

This clone was observed a handful of times. V gene TRBV6-6 combines with J gene TRBJ1-1, with no clear D. V lost 6 bases and J lost 10, with 12 bases in between. The CDR3 has 11 residues. CDR1 MNHNY and CDR2 SVGAGI come from the germline V gene (reference sequence). The CDR3 bases are TGTGCCAGCAGATCCTTAGGAGGAGCTTTCTTT. Its protein product is CASRSLGGAFF.

In this sample, this clone turned up many times. This rearrangement joins TRBV6-4 to TRBJ2-1, with TRBD1 identical over 9 bases. CDR3 length: 16 amino acids. Germline assignment: CDR1 MRHNA and CDR2 SNTAGT. V lost 0 bases to trimming and J lost 4 bases; unmatched junction nucleotides: 4. DNA of the CDR3: TGTGCCAGCAGTGACTCGGACAGGGGCAGTTACAATGAGCAGTTCTTC. It specifies CASSDSDRGSYNEQFF.

A note on this clone: One junction end disagrees with the germline gene, perhaps due to a read error. This chain connects TRBV19 to TRBJ1-1; possibly TRBD1 for D (6 bases). The germline V gene has CDR1 LNHDA and CDR2 SQIVND (reference sequence). This CDR3 is built from 14 residues. The CDR3 loop is CASSRDKWNAEAFF. The CDR3 nucleotides are TGTGCCAGTAGTAGGGACAAGTGGAACGCTGAAGCTTTCTTT.

The chain employs TRBV5-4 and TRBJ2-7; TRBD2 might be the D (6 bases). Trimming pared 4 bases from V and 2 bases from J, leaving 13 bases between. CDR1 and CDR2 (germline): SGHNT, YYREEE (reference sequence). The CDR3 consists of 14 residues. The CDR3 DNA follows: TGTGCCAGCAGCCCCAAGGGGACTCCCTACGAGCAGTACTTC. Translated: CASSPKGTPYEQYF.

The rearrangement links TRBV29-1 to TRBJ2-3, with 9 bases lining up with TRBD1. This CDR3 spans 16 amino acids. The ends lost 7 bases at V and 3 bases at J; junction bases unmatched: 14. The germline V gene has CDR1 SQVTM and CDR2 ANQGSEA. CDR3 sequence reads: CSASGTGPRRTDTQYF. The CDR3 DNA is TGCAGCGCCTCCGGGACAGGGCCTAGGCGGACAGATACGCAGTATTTT.

The chain employs TRBV7-3 and TRBJ2-2; TRBD2 aligns across 11 bases. The CDR3 sequence is 14 residues long. Losses at the gene ends were 5 bases for V and 7 bases for J; bases not matched to a gene: 3. CDR1 and CDR2 (germline): SGHTA, FQGTGA. CDR3 region: CASSRGTSGGELFF. The CDR3 nucleotides read TGTGCCAGCAGCCGGGGGACTAGCGGCGGGGAGCTGTTTTTT.

V usage is TRBV7-3 and J usage is TRBJ1-1; unclear D gene. The CDR3 has 14 amino acids. V lost 1 base to trimming and J lost 0 bases, with 6 bases between them. Germline assignment: CDR1 SGHTA and CDR2 FQGTGA. CDR3 amino acids: CASSLSHMNTEAFF. CDR3 nucleotides: TGTGCCAGCAGCTTAAGCCACATGAACACTGAAGCTTTCTTT. The full variable domain, rest sourced from reference TRBV7-3 and TRBJ1-1, is GAGVSQTPSNKVTEKGKYVELRCDPISGHTALYWYRQSLGQGPEFLIYFQGTGAADDSGLPNDRFFAVRPEGSVSTLKIQRTERGDSAVYLCASSLSHMNTEAFFGQGTRLTVV.

The chain carries TRBV18 and TRBJ2-7; 9 nucleotides match TRBD1. The CDR3 consists of 16 residues. V trimming: 3 bases; J trimming: 0 bases; junction bases outside the gene matches: 6. Germline CDR1 KGHSH, CDR2 LQKENI. CDR3 sequence: CASSPQGQGSSYEQYF. In nucleotides, the CDR3 is TGTGCCAGCTCACCCCAGGGACAGGGAAGCTCCTACGAGCAGTACTTC.

The gene calls are TRBV19 and TRBJ2-1; 9 bases align to TRBD1. The CDR3 has 15 residues. In germline, CDR1 is LNHDA, CDR2 SQIVND (reference sequence). J was trimmed by 9 bases and V by 5 bases; bases with no gene match: 11. CDR3 in DNA: TGTGCCAGTAGTTCAGGGGGGACAGGGAGGTTTGAGCAGTTCTTC. It translates to CASSSGGTGRFEQFF.

This sequence joins TRBV4-2 and TRBJ2-1; 10 positions agree with TRBD2. Germline V gene lookup returns CDR1 LGHNA and CDR2 YNFKEQ. V was pared by 2 bases and J by 0 bases, with 7 bases of the junction left unmatched. This CDR3 spans 18 amino acids. In DNA, the CDR3 is TGTGCCAGCAGCCAAACTAGCGGGATTCCAAGCTCCTACAATGAGCAGTTCTTC. This codes for CASSQTSGIPSSYNEQFF.

The gene calls are TRBV12-5 and TRBJ1-4, with TRBD1 as a possible D gene (6 bases). Germline values: CDR1 LGHNT, CDR2 FRNRAP. V lost 1 base, J lost 0 bases, and 6 bases lay in between. The CDR3 extends over 15 amino acids. CDR3 in amino acids: CASGLGQATNEKLFF. The DNA for the CDR3 is TGTGCTAGTGGTTTGGGACAGGCAACTAATGAAAAACTGTTTTTT. Full variable domain (rest looked up from reference TRBV12-5 and TRBJ1-4): DARVTQTPRHKVTEMGQEVTMRCQPILGHNTVFWYRQTMMQGLELLAYFRNRAPLDDSGMPKDRFSAEMPDATLATLKIQPSEPRDSAVYFCASGLGQATNEKLFFGSGTQLSVL.

The chain links TRBV6-6 to TRBJ1-4, with 7 positions matching TRBD1. V gave up 5 bases and J gave up 5 bases; unmatched junction bases: 8. The CDR3 is 15 amino acids. The germline CDR1 and CDR2 sequences are MNHNY and SVGAGI (reference sequence). For the CDR3, the DNA is TGTGCCAGCAGTCGACAGGGTTCTCCCAATGAAAAACTGTTTTTT. Its protein product is CASSRQGSPNEKLFF.

V is TRBV4-1 and J is TRBJ2-3; possible D gene TRBD2, 5 bases. CDR3 length: 14 amino acids. Looked up from germline, CDR1 is MGHRA and CDR2 is YSYEKL. Trimming left V 3 bases short and J 3 bases short, with 10 bases between. The CDR3 region is CASSQLLVTDTQYF. Written as DNA, the CDR3 is TGCGCCAGCAGCCAGCTACTAGTGACAGATACGCAGTATTTT.

The chain employs TRBV11-2 and TRBJ2-3, with 10 bases identical to TRBD2. This CDR3 has 17 residues. Trimming cost V 0 bases and J 1 base; bases outside gene matches: 4. The V gene's germline CDR1 is SGHAT and CDR2 FQNNGV. The CDR3 reads CASSLDSLAGGTDTQYF. DNA of the CDR3: TGTGCCAGCAGCTTAGATTCCCTAGCGGGGGGCACAGATACGCAGTATTTT. Looking up the rest from reference TRBV11-2 and TRBJ2-3 gives the full variable domain: EAGVAQSPRYKIIEKRQSVAFWCNPISGHATLYWYQQILGQGPKLLIQFQNNGVVDDSQLPKDRFSAERLKGVDSTLKIQPAKLEDSAVYLCASSLDSLAGGTDTQYFGPGTRLTVL.

This clone has a handful of counts. The chain joins TRBV5-1 to TRBJ2-7; 9 bases agree with TRBD1. This CDR3 is 15 amino acids long. Germline assignment: CDR1 SGHRS and CDR2 YFSETQ. V lost 0 bases to trimming and J lost 3 bases; unmatched junction nucleotides: 4. In DNA form, the CDR3 reads TGCGCCAGCAGCTTGGCGGGACAGGGACTCTACGAGCAGTACTTC. Translated, it gives CASSLAGQGLYEQYF.

V gene TRBV5-6 combines with J gene TRBJ1-1; D is ambiguous. Germline CDR1 reads SGHDT; CDR2 reads YYEEEE. Trimming pared 0 bases from V and 3 bases from J, leaving 12 bases between. The CDR3 extends over 15 amino acids. This CDR3 reads CASSLDPEVYTEAFF. The CDR3 coding sequence is TGTGCCAGCAGCTTGGATCCAGAGGTTTACACTGAAGCTTTCTTT.

This chain links TRBV7-6 with TRBJ2-1, with 8 bases that match TRBD2. With V trimmed by 1 base and J by 15 bases, 8 bases remained unmatched. The CDR3 has 13 residues. CDR1 and CDR2 (germline): SGHVS, FNYEAQ. This CDR3 is CASSLVNGGEVFF. The CDR3 DNA is TGTGCCAGCAGCTTAGTGAACGGGGGGGAGGTGTTCTTC.

The chain combines TRBV7-9 with TRBJ1-1, with D tentatively TRBD1 (5 bases). The CDR3 is 14 residues long. Trimming pared 8 bases from V and 1 base from J, leaving 14 bases between. Looked up from germline, CDR1 is SEHNR and CDR2 is FQNEAQ (reference sequence). CDR3: CASRGVLANTEAFF. CDR3 DNA sequence: TGTGCCAGCCGGGGGGTTTTAGCGAACACTGAAGCTTTCTTT.

This chain uses TRBV13 with TRBJ1-1; 10 bases map to TRBD1. Germline V CDR1 and CDR2: PRHDT, FYEKMQ (reference sequence). The J segment lost 5 bases and the V segment lost 1 base, leaving 13 bases of the junction unmatched. CDR3 length equals 18 residues. The CDR3 DNA is TGTGCCAGCAGCTTAGCCCGACAGGGGGCTGTGTCTGGAACTGAAGCTTTCTTT. Translating it yields CASSLARQGAVSGTEAFF.

The chain recombines TRBV30 with TRBJ1-5, with 9 bases aligning to TRBD1. The germline V gene encodes CDR1 GTSNPN and CDR2 SVGIG (reference sequence). The V segment lost 2 bases and the J segment 2 bases; nucleotides outside the gene matches: 10. CDR3 size: 17 residues. The CDR3 DNA reads TGTGCCTGGAGTTCCGGGACAGGGAGTTTCGGCAATCAGCCCCAGCATTTT. Protein: CAWSSGTGSFGNQPQHF. The variable domain in full, completed from reference TRBV30 and TRBJ1-5, reads SQTIHQWPATLVQPVGSPLSLECTVEGTSNPNLYWYRQAAGRGLQLLFYSVGIGQISSEVPQNLSASRPQDRQFILSSKKLLLSDSGFYLCAWSSGTGSFGNQPQHFGDGTRLSIL.